Below are 8 T cell receptor beta chains sequenced from a single sample in a study of control samples from healthy donors and cancer patients. Sequenced by immunoSEQ multiplex PCR; TCRdb stores in-frame clones only, minus some. The table has fewer than 95,000 clones, 85% seen once. The sample taken for sequencing was blood. These receptors all stem from a man aged 30-40 years in good health.

This clone has ten or more counts. J is TRBJ1-1 and V is TRBV27; D is undetermined. V was cut by 7 bases and J by 11 bases, with 8 bases left in between. The CDR3 runs to 9 residues. Germline-derived CDR1 and CDR2 are MNHEY and SMNVEV (reference sequence). The CDR3 DNA is TGTGCCAGCAATCGGTTGGCTTTCTTT. Protein: CASNRLAFF.

In this sample, this clone turned up many times. The chain combines TRBV6-5 with TRBJ2-2, with TRBD1 matching 9 bases. Germline assignment: CDR1 MNHEY and CDR2 SVGAGI. The CDR3 has 12 amino acids. The CDR3 coding sequence is TGTGGGACAGGGGCGAGAACCGGGGAGCTGTTTTTT. This sequence encodes CGTGARTGELFF.

This clone has just a few counts. The chain couples TRBV5-1 to TRBJ1-1, with unresolved D. The CDR3 consists of 11 residues. Germline values: CDR1 SGHRS, CDR2 YFSETQ. Trimming left V 0 bases short and J 7 bases short, with 4 bases between. DNA of the CDR3: TGCGCCAGCAGCTTGGGGGGTGAAGCTTTCTTT. Its protein is CASSLGGEAFF.

This chain links TRBV25-1 with TRBJ1-6; D perhaps matches TRBD1 (5 bases). V lost 2 bases and J lost 8, with 13 bases in between. CDR1 and CDR2 (germline): MGHDK, SYGVNS. The CDR3 is 15 amino acids. DNA for the CDR3: TGTGCCAGCAGTGAAGGGTCAGGGTTGCATTCACCCCTCCACTTT. Protein product: CASSEGSGLHSPLHF.

V usage is TRBV2 and J usage is TRBJ2-1; D not certain. V lost 4 bases to trimming and J lost 8 bases, with 12 bases between them. CDR1 and CDR2 (germline): SNHLY, FYNNEI. This CDR3 contains 13 residues. The CDR3 DNA sequence: TGTGCCAGCAGTGCAAATGGGGTGGATGAGCAGTTCTTC. Protein product: CASSANGVDEQFF.

This rearrangement joins TRBV19 to TRBJ1-6; D is uncertain. Between the trimmed V and J ends, which lost 3 bases and 6 bases, there was a span of 12 bases. Germline CDR1 and CDR2: LNHDA and SQIVND (reference sequence). The CDR3 is made up of 15 amino acids. The CDR3: CASSISAGFNSPLHF. In DNA, the CDR3 is TGTGCCAGTAGTATTTCGGCGGGGTTTAATTCACCCCTCCACTTT.

J is TRBJ1-2 and V is TRBV6-1; possible D gene TRBD1, 5 bases. The CDR3 covers 14 residues. The germline V gene encodes CDR1 MNHNS and CDR2 SASEGT. V gave up 1 base and J gave up 6 bases, with 12 bases separating them. CDR3: CASSEGGFWDGYTF. The CDR3 region has the DNA TGTGCCAGCAGTGAAGGGGGGTTTTGGGATGGCTACACCTTC.

DNA for the CDR3: TGTGCCAGCAGCCCCCAAATCGGGCATGTTGAAAAACTGTTTTTT. Encoded protein: CASSPQIGHVEKLFF. This rearrangement joins TRBV7-9 to TRBJ1-4; unclear D gene. The germline gives CDR1 SEHNR, CDR2 FQNEAQ (reference sequence). The CDR3 contains 15 residues. Trimming pared 5 bases from V and 7 bases from J, leaving 17 bases between.